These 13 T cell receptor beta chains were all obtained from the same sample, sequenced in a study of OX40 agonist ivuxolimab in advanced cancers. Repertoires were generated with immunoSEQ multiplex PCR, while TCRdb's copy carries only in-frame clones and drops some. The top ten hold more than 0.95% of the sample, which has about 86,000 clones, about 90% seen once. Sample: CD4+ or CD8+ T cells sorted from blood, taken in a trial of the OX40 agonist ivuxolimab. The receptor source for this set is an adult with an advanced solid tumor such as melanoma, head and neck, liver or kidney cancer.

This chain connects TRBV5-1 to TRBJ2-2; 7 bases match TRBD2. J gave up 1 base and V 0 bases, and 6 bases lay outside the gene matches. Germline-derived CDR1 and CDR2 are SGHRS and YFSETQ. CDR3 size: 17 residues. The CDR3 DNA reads TGCGCCAGCAGCTTGGTAGGCGGGAGTTTGAACACCGGGGAGCTGTTTTTT. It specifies CASSLVGGSLNTGELFF.

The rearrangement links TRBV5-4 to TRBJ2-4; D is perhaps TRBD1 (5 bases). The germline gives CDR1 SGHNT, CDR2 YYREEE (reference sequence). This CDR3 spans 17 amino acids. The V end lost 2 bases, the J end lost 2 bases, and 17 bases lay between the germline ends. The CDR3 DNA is TGTGCCAGCAGCTTCGAATCTACAGGTTTTTCCAAAAACATTCAGTACTTC. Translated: CASSFESTGFSKNIQYF. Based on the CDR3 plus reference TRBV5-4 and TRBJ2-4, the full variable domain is ETGVTQSPTHLIKTRGQQVTLRCSSQSGHNTVSWYQQALGQGPQFIFQYYREEENGRGNFPPRFSGLQFPNYSSELNVNALELDDSALYLCASSFESTGFSKNIQYFGAGTRLSVL.

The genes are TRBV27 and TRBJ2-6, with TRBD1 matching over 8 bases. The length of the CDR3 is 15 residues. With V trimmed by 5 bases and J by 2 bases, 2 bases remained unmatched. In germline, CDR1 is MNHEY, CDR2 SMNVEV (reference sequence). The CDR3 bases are TGTGCCAGCAGTGTACAGGGGGCTGGGGCCAACGTCCTGACTTTC. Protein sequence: CASSVQGAGANVLTF. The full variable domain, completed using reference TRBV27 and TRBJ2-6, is EAQVTQNPRYLITVTGKKLTVTCSQNMNHEYMSWYRQDPGLGLRQIYYSMNVEVTDKGDVPEGYKVSRKEKRNFPLILESPSPNQTSLYFCASSVQGAGANVLTFGAGSRLTVL.

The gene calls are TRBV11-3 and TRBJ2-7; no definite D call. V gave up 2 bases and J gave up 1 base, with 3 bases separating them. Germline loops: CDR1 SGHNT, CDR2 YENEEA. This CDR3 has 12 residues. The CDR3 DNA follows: TGTGCCAGCAGCTTACGATCCTACGAGCAGTACTTC. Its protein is CASSLRSYEQYF.

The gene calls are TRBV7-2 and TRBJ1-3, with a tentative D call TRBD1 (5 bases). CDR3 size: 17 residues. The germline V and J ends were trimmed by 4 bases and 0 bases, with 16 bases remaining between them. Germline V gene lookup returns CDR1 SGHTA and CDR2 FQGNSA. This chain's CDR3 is CASSSPWQGLSGNTIYF. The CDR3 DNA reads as TGTGCCAGCAGCTCCCCCTGGCAGGGTCTCTCTGGAAACACCATATATTTT.

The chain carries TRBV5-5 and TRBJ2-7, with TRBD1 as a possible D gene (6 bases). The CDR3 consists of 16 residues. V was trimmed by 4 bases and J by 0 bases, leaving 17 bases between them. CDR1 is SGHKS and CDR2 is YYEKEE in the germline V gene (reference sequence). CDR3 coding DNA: TGTGCCAGCAGCCCGACAGGCCCCGTAAGCTCCTACGAGCAGTACTTC. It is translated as CASSPTGPVSSYEQYF.

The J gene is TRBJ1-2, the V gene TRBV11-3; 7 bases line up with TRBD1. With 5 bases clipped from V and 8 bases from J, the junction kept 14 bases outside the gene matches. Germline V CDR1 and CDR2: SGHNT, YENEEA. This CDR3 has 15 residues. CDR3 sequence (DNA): TGTGCCAGCAGCCCAGGAACAGGGGACGTTCGGGGCTACACCTTC. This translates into CASSPGTGDVRGYTF. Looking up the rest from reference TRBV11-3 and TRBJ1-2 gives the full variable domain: EAGVVQSPRYKIIEKKQPVAFWCNPISGHNTLYWYLQNLGQGPELLIRYENEEAVDDSQLPKDRFSAERLKGVDSTLKIQPAELGDSAVYLCASSPGTGDVRGYTFGSGTRLTVV.

CDR3: CAISESPGTGSTGNEQFF. DNA of the CDR3: TGTGCCATCAGTGAGTCGCCGGGGACGGGGAGTACGGGTAATGAGCAGTTCTTC. This sequence joins TRBV10-3 and TRBJ2-1; perhaps D is TRBD1 or TRBD2 (5 bases each). Germline V gene data show CDR1 as ENHRY and CDR2 as SYGVKD. The ends were cut back, 0 bases at V and 7 bases at J, with 22 bases in the middle. There are 18 residues in the CDR3.

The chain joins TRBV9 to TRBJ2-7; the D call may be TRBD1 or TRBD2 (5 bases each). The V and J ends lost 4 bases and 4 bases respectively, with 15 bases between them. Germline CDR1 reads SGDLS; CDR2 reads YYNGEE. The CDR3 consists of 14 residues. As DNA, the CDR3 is TGTGCCAGCAGCCAGGGAGACCCATTGTACGAGCAGTACTTC. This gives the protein CASSQGDPLYEQYF.

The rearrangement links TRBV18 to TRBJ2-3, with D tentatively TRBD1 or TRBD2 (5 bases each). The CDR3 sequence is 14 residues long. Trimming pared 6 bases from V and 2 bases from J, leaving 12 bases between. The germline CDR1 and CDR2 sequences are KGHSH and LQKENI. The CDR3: CASSLGTYTDTQYF. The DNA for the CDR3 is TGTGCCAGCTCCCTTGGGACCTACACAGATACGCAGTATTTT.

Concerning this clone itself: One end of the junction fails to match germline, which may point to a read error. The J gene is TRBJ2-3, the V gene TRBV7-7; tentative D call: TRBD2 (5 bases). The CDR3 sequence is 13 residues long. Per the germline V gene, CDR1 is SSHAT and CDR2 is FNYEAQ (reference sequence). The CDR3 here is CASSLAYTDTQYF. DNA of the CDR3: TGTGCTAGCAGCTTAGCGTACACAGATACGCAGTATTTT.

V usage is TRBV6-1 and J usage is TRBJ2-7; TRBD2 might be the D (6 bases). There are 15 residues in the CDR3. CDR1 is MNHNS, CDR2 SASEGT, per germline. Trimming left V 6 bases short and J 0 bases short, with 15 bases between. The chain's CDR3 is CASRPLASSSYEQYF. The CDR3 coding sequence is TGTGCCAGCAGACCTCTAGCGTCCAGCTCCTACGAGCAGTACTTC.

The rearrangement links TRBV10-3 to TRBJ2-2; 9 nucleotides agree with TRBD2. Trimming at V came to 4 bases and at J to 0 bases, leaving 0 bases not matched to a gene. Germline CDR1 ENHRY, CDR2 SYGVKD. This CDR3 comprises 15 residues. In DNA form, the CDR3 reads TGTGCCATCAGTGGACTAGCGGCGAACACCGGGGAGCTGTTTTTT. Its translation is CAISGLAANTGELFF.